This T cell receptor (beta chain) emerged from a study of cytomegalovirus exposure and HLA in healthy donors. Across the study: One earlier analysis, a look at approximately 190 million T cells, found roughly 120 million unique TCR beta sequences.

The PCR contained 60 Vbeta and 13 Jbeta primers. Measured with immunoSEQ multiplex PCR; TCRdb has only the in-frame clones, and not every one. The sample shows 150,000 to 200,000 clones, roughly 87% of them seen only once. Study conclusions and caveats: Several V segments, TRBV6-2 and TRBV6-3 among them, could not be told apart and were dropped. In a later analysis, V- and J-gene trimming of beta chains associated with a DCLRE1C missense variant, replicated independently. For most subjects, TCR beta sequences were reported to predict HLA-A and HLA-B alleles with accuracy.

This clone was found once. The antigen is undetermined. Between the trimmed V and J ends, which lost 3 bases and 7 bases, there was a span of 13 bases. Germline-derived CDR1 and CDR2 are MDHEN and SYDVKM. This CDR3 has 14 residues. The rearrangement links TRBV28 to TRBJ1-5, with D maybe TRBD1 (6 bases). The specimen sequenced was PBMCs. The sequence derives from a boy aged 2 to 10 in good health and CMV-seronegative. In DNA form, the CDR3 reads TGTGCCAGCAGTTTCGAGACAGGTGGCCAGCCCCAGCATTTT. Translation gives CASSFETGGQPQHF. The full variable domain, completed using reference TRBV28 and TRBJ1-5, is DVKVTQSSRYLVKRTGEKVFLECVQDMDHENMFWYRQDPGLGLRLIYFSYDVKMKEKGDIPEGYSVSREKKERFSLILESASTNQTSMYLCASSFETGGQPQHFGDGTRLSIL.